A selection of T cell receptor beta chains follows, all from one sample in a study of blood T cell repertoires in COVID-19. Clones were sequenced by immunoSEQ multiplex PCR, and TCRdb holds only the in-frame ones, with some missing. The sample has around 73,000 clones, around 77% seen once; the top ten hold under 2.5%. The specimen sequenced was peripheral blood. These receptors were obtained from a man in his 70s with COVID-19, enrolled during active disease. Each CDR3 is given with its conserved first and last residue. A D gene is named only where the DNA matches it firmly. Where a row states a size, it is once, few, many or the class of an expanded clone; other rows omit it.

V	D	size	J	CDR3	DNA
TRBV4-1	-	few	TRBJ2-2	CASSQAQLAPGPGELFF	TGCGCCAGCAGCCAAGCCCAACTAGCTCCCGGCCCCGGGGAGCTGTTTTTT
TRBV5-1	TRBD1	-	TRBJ1-2	CATSGQGDYGYTF	TGCGCCACCTCGGGACAGGGCGACTATGGCTACACCTTC
TRBV7-9	TRBD1	-	TRBJ2-7	CASSPSLRTGPYEQYF	TGTGCCAGCAGCCCTTCATTACGGACAGGGCCTTACGAGCAGTACTTC
TRBV4-3	TRBD2	-	TRBJ2-1	CASSQVVLAGGRHNEQFF	TGCGCCAGCAGCCAAGTCGTCCTAGCGGGAGGGCGGCACAATGAGCAGTTCTTC
TRBV6-6	TRBD1	-	TRBJ1-2	CASSSGQGYGYTF	TGTGCCAGCAGTTCCGGACAGGGTTATGGCTACACCTTC
TRBV5-4	-	once	TRBJ2-7	CASSLAGGIQYEQYF	TGTGCCAGCAGCTTGGCGGGCGGGATTCAATACGAGCAGTACTTC
TRBV7-5	-	-	TRBJ2-7	CARILAGGVEQYF	TGTGCCAGAATCTTAGCGGGAGGAGTCGAGCAGTACTTC
TRBV7-9	-	-	TRBJ1-1	CASSPRSKMNTEAFF	TGTGCCAGCAGCCCCCGGTCCAAAATGAACACTGAAGCTTTCTTT
TRBV7-8	TRBD1	-	TRBJ2-2	CASSGQGFTGELFF	TGTGCCAGCAGCGGACAGGGATTCACCGGGGAGCTGTTTTTT
TRBV9	-	-	TRBJ1-1	CASSVDGAAQIRSTEAFF	TGTGCCAGCAGCGTAGATGGGGCCGCCCAGATAAGGAGCACTGAAGCTTTCTTT
TRBV12-3/TRBV12-4	TRBD2	-	TRBJ2-4	CASSLPGGVQYF	TGTGCCAGCTCCCTACCGGGAGGGGTTCAGTACTTC
TRBV6-5	TRBD2	-	TRBJ2-7	CASSYSIAGSSYEQYF	TGTGCCAGCAGTTACTCGATAGCGGGAAGCTCCTACGAGCAGTACTTC
TRBV7-8	TRBD1	-	TRBJ2-4	CASSLTGEWNIQYF	TGTGCCAGCAGCTTGACAGGGGAATGGAACATTCAGTACTTC
TRBV24-1	TRBD1	-	TRBJ2-3	CAAGAGGQGSTDTQYF	TGTGCCGCTGGCGCCGGGGGACAGGGGTCCACAGATACGCAGTATTTT
TRBV2	-	-	TRBJ1-2	CARVQPEDAGYGYTF	TGTGCCAGAGTACAACCAGAAGATGCGGGGTATGGCTACACCTTC
TRBV19	-	-	TRBJ1-3	CASRQGSSGNTIYF	TGTGCCAGTAGGCAGGGATCGTCGGGAAACACCATATATTTT
TRBV15	-	-	TRBJ2-1	CATSRGFSRRYNEQFF	TGTGCCACCAGCAGAGGCTTTAGCCGCAGATATAATGAGCAGTTCTTC
TRBV30	-	-	TRBJ1-2	CAWRGGRGTYGYTF	TGTGCCTGGAGGGGTGGCAGGGGCACCTATGGCTACACCTTC
TRBV6-5	-	-	TRBJ1-2	CASIPTQGSNYGYTF	TGTGCCAGCATCCCCACCCAGGGTTCTAACTATGGCTACACCTTC
TRBV5-1	-	once	TRBJ2-2	CASSFRSGNTGELFF	TGCGCCAGCAGCTTCCGCTCGGGGAACACCGGGGAGCTGTTTTTT
TRBV7-9	-	-	TRBJ1-2	CASSFSRQESTF	TGTGCCAGCAGCTTCTCGCGACAGGAGAGCACCTTC
TRBV7-2	-	-	TRBJ1-2	CASSFGATYGYTF	TGTGCCAGCAGTTTTGGGGCAACCTATGGCTACACCTTC
TRBV9	-	-	TRBJ2-3	CASNRKPGDTQYF	TGTGCCAGCAACCGGAAACCCGGGGATACGCAGTATTTT
TRBV4-3	-	once	TRBJ1-2	CASSQENRVYGYTF	TGCGCCAGCAGCCAAGAAAACCGAGTCTATGGCTACACCTTC
TRBV18	-	-	TRBJ2-7	CASSPDLVRATYEQYF	TGTGCCAGCTCACCAGATCTCGTCAGGGCAACCTACGAGCAGTACTTC
TRBV12-3/TRBV12-4	-	few	TRBJ2-7	CASSLGHYEQYF	TGTGCCAGCAGTTTGGGACACTACGAGCAGTACTTC
TRBV9	-	-	TRBJ1-1	CASSVGSSRGNTEAFF	TGTGCCAGCAGCGTAGGTTCGAGCAGGGGGAACACTGAAGCTTTCTTT
TRBV6-2/TRBV6-3	-	once	TRBJ1-1	CASSYHPTQAFF	TGTGCCAGCAGTTACCACCCGACACAAGCTTTCTTT
TRBV10-3	-	-	TRBJ1-2	CAISESAGRGAYGYTF	TGTGCCATCAGTGAGTCGGCGGGCAGGGGTGCCTATGGCTACACCTTC
TRBV2	TRBD1	-	TRBJ1-4	CASRLQGESEKLFF	TGTGCCAGCAGGTTACAGGGGGAGAGTGAAAAACTGTTTTTT
TRBV29-1	-	-	TRBJ2-3	CSWTGVSGTDTQYF	TGCAGCTGGACGGGCGTATCGGGGACAGATACGCAGTATTTT
TRBV27	TRBD2	-	TRBJ2-7	CASRAGTMNEQYF	TGTGCCAGCAGGGCAGGGACTATGAACGAGCAGTACTTC